Each of the 2 T cell receptor beta chains below was sequenced from the same sample in a study of identical twins. MiXCR, run by TCRdb on the 5' RACE reads, gives a single entry per CDR3 protein. Of about 460,000 distinct CDR3 sequences listed, approximately 15% are singletons. The data were also submitted as part of a second study, on yellow fever vaccine responses in identical twins.

The specimen sequenced was CD4+ T cells sorted from blood. These receptors originate from a woman under 30 in good health.

This clonotype was observed a few times. At one end the junction does not follow the germline gene, possibly because of a read error. V gene TRBV3-1 combines with J gene TRBJ2-5; no definite D call. The CDR3 has 12 amino acids. Per germline, CDR1 LGHDT and CDR2 YNNKEL (reference sequence). The DNA for the CDR3 is TGTGCCAGCAGCCAATTGAACCATAGGCTAGACTTC. Its translation is CASSQLNHRLDF.

The rearrangement links TRBV11-2 to TRBJ2-3; 15 bases agree with TRBD2. Germline lookup yields CDR1 SGHAT and CDR2 FQNNGV. This CDR3 is 15 amino acids long. V shed 8 bases and J 2 bases; nucleotides not matched to a gene: 2. CDR3 protein: CASGTSGRITDTQYF. CDR3 bases: TGTGCCAGCGGGACTAGCGGGAGGATCACAGATACGCAGTATTTT. The variable domain in full, completed from reference TRBV11-2 and TRBJ2-3, reads EAGVAQSPRYKIIEKRQSVAFWCNPISGHATLYWYQQILGQGPKLLIQFQNNGVVDDSQLPKDRFSAERLKGVDSTLKIQPAKLEDSAVYLCASGTSGRITDTQYFGPGTRLTVL.